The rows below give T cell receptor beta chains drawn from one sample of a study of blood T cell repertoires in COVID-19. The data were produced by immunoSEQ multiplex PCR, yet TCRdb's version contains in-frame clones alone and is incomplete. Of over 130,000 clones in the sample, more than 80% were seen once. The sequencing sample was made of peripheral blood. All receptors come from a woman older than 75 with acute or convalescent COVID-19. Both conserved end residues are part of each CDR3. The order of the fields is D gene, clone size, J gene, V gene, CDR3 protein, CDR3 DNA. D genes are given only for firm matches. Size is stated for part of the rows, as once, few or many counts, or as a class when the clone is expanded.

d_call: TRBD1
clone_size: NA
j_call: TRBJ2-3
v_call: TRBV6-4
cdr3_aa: CASSVFAGTGADTQYF
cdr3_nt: TGTGCCAGCAGTGTATTTGCCGGGACAGGTGCAGATACGCAGTATTTT

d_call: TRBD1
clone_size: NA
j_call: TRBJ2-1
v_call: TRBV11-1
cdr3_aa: CASSRRTGEVYNEQFF
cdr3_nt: TGTGCCAGCAGCCGCCGGACAGGGGAAGTCTACAATGAGCAGTTCTTC

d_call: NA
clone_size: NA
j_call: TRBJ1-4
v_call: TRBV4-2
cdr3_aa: CASSLPLGGDNLPTNEKLFF
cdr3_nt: TGTGCCAGCAGCCTACCCCTTGGGGGGGACAACCTCCCAACTAATGAAAAACTGTTTTTT

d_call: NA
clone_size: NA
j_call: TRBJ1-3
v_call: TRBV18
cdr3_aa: CASSPGRGADTIYF
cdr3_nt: TGTGCCAGCTCACCTGGCAGGGGCGCCGACACCATATATTTT

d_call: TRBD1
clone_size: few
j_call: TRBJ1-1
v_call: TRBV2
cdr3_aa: CASEDDAQGAAEAFF
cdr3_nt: TGTGCCAGCGAGGATGACGCTCAGGGGGCAGCTGAAGCTTTCTTT

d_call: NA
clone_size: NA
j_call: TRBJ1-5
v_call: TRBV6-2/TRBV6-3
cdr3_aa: CASSNQGWYDSNQPQHF
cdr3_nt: TGTGCCAGCAGTAACCAGGGATGGTATGATAGCAATCAGCCCCAGCATTTT

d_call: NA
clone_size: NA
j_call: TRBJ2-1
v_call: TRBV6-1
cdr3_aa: CASSEVGGAGVNEQFF
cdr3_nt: TGTGCCAGCAGTGAAGTAGGGGGGGCAGGTGTCAATGAGCAGTTCTTC

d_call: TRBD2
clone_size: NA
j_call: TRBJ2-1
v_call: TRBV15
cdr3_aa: CATSRLGLAGGPGSYNEQFF
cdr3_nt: TGTGCCACCAGCAGACTCGGACTAGCGGGGGGGCCGGGATCCTACAATGAGCAGTTCTTC

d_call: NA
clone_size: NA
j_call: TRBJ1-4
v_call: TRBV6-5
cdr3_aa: CASRPQGATNEKLFF
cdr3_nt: TGTGCCAGCAGACCTCAGGGTGCAACTAATGAAAAACTGTTTTTT

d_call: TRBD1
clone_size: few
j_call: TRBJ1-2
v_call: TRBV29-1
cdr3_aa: CSVGQGAIPQADYGYTF
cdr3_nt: TGCAGCGTAGGACAGGGGGCGATCCCTCAGGCCGACTATGGCTACACCTTC

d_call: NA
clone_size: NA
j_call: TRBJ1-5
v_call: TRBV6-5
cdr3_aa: CASSLDRSNQPQHF
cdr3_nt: TGTGCCAGCAGTCTGGACAGAAGCAATCAGCCCCAGCATTTT

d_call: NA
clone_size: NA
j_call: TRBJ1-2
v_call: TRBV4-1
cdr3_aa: CASTATGRGVYGYTF
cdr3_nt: TGCGCCAGCACCGCTACGGGGAGGGGAGTCTATGGCTACACCTTC

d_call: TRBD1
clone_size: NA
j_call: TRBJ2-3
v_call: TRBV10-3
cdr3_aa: CAIAEQGFGTDTQYF
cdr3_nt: TGTGCCATTGCCGAACAGGGGTTTGGCACAGATACGCAGTATTTT

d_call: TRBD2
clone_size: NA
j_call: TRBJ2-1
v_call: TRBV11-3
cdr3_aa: CASSLTSGMYNEQFF
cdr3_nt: TGTGCCAGCAGCCTGACTAGCGGGATGTACAATGAGCAGTTCTTC

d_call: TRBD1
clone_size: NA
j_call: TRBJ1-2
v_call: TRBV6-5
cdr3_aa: CASSYLGQGRYGYTF
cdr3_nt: TGTGCCAGCAGTTACCTGGGACAGGGGAGATATGGCTACACCTTC

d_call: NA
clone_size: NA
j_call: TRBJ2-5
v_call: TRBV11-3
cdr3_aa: CASSLGHQETQYF
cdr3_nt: TGTGCCAGCAGCTTGGGGCACCAAGAGACCCAGTACTTC

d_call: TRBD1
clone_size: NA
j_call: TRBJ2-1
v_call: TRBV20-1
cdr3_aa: CSASSWDRGLNEQFF
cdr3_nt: TGCAGTGCTAGTAGTTGGGACAGGGGGCTCAATGAGCAGTTCTTC

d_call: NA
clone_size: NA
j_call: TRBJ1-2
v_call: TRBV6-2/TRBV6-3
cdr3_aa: CASSYSHRPGDYGYTF
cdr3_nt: TGTGCCAGCAGCTATTCCCACCGGCCGGGTGACTATGGCTACACCTTC

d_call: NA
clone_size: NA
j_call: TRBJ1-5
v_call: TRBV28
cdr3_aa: CASSLGTPYQPQHF
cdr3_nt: TGTGCCAGCAGTTTAGGGACTCCATATCAGCCCCAGCATTTT